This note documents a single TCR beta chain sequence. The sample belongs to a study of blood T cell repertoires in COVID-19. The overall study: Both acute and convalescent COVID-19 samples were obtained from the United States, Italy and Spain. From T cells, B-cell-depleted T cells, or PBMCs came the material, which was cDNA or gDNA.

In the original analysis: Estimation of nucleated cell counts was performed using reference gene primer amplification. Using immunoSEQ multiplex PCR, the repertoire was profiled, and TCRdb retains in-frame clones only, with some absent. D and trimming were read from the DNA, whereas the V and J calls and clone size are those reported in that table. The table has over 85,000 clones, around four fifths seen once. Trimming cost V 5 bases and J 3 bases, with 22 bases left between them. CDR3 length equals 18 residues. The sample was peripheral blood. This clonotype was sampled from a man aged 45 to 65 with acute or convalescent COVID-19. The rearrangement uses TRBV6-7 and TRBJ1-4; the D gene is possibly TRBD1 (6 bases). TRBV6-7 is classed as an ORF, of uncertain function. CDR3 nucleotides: TGTGCCAGCAGTCCCGCGTTCGTTTGTCAGGGGCCTAATGAAAAACTGTTTTTT. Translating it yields CASSPAFVCQGPNEKLFF.